A single sample is the source of the 9 T cell receptor beta chains below, sequenced in a study of T cells in localized non-small cell lung cancer (dated by TCRdb to about 2020). Libraries were made using the immunoSEQ multiplex PCR assay. TCRdb took this table from immuneACCESS and kept in-frame rearrangements with V and J called. Such tables lack part of the clones; where checked against another copy, unresolved V genes explain under half of the gap, and the rest is unexplained. This sample holds approximately 29,000 clones; 80% to 85% were observed only once. The top ten constitute roughly 4.8% of the sample. This specimen was peripheral blood mononuclear cells, taken before any cancer treatment. Every receptor here comes from a man between 40 and 75 years old with stage III lung adenocarcinoma.

This clone was recorded only once. The DNA for the CDR3 is TGTGCCAGCAGAATCCGGAGTGTCGAGACCCAGTACTTC. Translation: CASRIRSVETQYF. V is TRBV28 and J is TRBJ2-5, with D uncertain. The V end was cut by 6 bases, the J end by 5 bases, with 13 bases between. Germline-derived CDR1 and CDR2 are MDHEN and SYDVKM. The length of the CDR3 is 13 residues.

The chain is built from TRBV6-5 and TRBJ1-6; D may be TRBD1 (5 bases). CDR1 and CDR2 (germline): MNHEY, SVGAGI. The CDR3 sequence is 13 residues long. V was cut by 3 bases and J by 8 bases, with 8 bases left in between. The CDR3 spells CASSYGGDSPLHF. DNA of the CDR3: TGTGCCAGCAGTTATGGGGGGGATTCACCCCTCCACTTT.

The chain employs TRBV4-1 and TRBJ2-5; 14 nucleotides agree with TRBD2. This CDR3 is 17 amino acids long. From germline, CDR1 is MGHRA and CDR2 YSYEKL. V gave up 2 bases and J gave up 1 base; unmatched junction bases: 3. This chain's CDR3 is CASSQRTSGRSQETQYF. The CDR3 DNA is TGCGCCAGCAGCCAACGGACTAGCGGGAGGTCCCAAGAGACCCAGTACTTC.

This chain links TRBV11-2 with TRBJ1-4; D not resolved. Germline loops: CDR1 SGHAT, CDR2 FQNNGV. V was clipped by 5 bases and J by 5 bases, with 15 bases between them. The CDR3 is made up of 15 amino acids. The CDR3 region has the DNA TGTGCCAGCAGCCCCGTATCGAGGGTAAATGAAAAACTGTTTTTT. Its translation: CASSPVSRVNEKLFF.

V and J are TRBV2 and TRBJ2-2; a possible D gene is TRBD1 (5 bases). V was clipped by 4 bases and J by 4 bases, with 13 bases between them. Germline V gene data show CDR1 as SNHLY and CDR2 as FYNNEI. The CDR3 sequence is 15 residues long. CDR3 protein: CASSGQGLGTGELFF. CDR3 DNA sequence: TGTGCCAGCAGTGGGCAGGGTTTAGGCACCGGGGAGCTGTTTTTT.

V and J are TRBV6-1 and TRBJ1-5; perhaps TRBD1 as D (5 bases). The CDR3 has 14 residues. CDR1 is MNHNS, CDR2 SASEGT, per germline. The V gene lost 4 bases and the J gene lost 11 bases, with 18 bases spanning the gap. DNA for the CDR3: TGTGCCAGCAGTGGTCAGGGATTCGGTTTGTCCCAGCATTTT. It codes for CASSGQGFGLSQHF.

The V and J genes are TRBV28 and TRBJ2-6, with D possibly matching TRBD1 (6 bases). Germline V gene data show CDR1 as MDHEN and CDR2 as SYDVKM. The CDR3 spans 18 residues. The V gene lost 3 bases and the J gene lost 0 bases, with 15 bases spanning the gap. CDR3 in amino acids: CASSFSGDHYSGANVLTF. CDR3 nucleotides: TGTGCCAGCAGTTTTTCAGGGGACCACTACTCTGGGGCCAACGTCCTGACTTTC.

This rearrangement joins TRBV27 to TRBJ2-6; no clear D gene. The V end lost 5 bases, the J end lost 2 bases, and 7 bases lay between the germline ends. Germline CDR1 and CDR2: MNHEY and SMNVEV (reference sequence). This CDR3 contains 14 residues. CDR3 residues: CASSPIAGANVLTF. Here the CDR3 DNA reads TGTGCCAGCAGTCCCATTGCTGGGGCCAACGTCCTGACTTTC.

The gene calls are TRBV9 and TRBJ2-2; D ambiguous. Trimming took 0 bases from V and 3 from J, leaving 12 bases between them. This CDR3 comprises 16 residues. In germline, CDR1 is SGDLS, CDR2 YYNGEE. The CDR3 DNA sequence: TGTGCCAGCAGCGTAGGTAAACAGTCGCACACCGGGGAGCTGTTTTTT. Translated, it gives CASSVGKQSHTGELFF. The complete variable domain, with remaining parts taken from reference TRBV9 and TRBJ2-2, reads DSGVTQTPKHLITATGQRVTLRCSPRSGDLSVYWYQQSLDQGLQFLIQYYNGEERAKGNILERFSAQQFPDLHSELNLSSLELGDSALYFCASSVGKQSHTGELFFGEGSRLTVL.